These 10 T cell receptor beta chains were sequenced from one sample in a study of T-cell reconstitution after alpha-beta-depleted transplantation in children. During its preparation, the TCRbeta library received unique molecular identifiers. One entry per CDR3 protein results from TCRdb running MiXCR on the PCR reads. The table lists 450,000 to 600,000 distinct CDR3 sequences, 13% of them singletons. The sample consisted of PBMCs, mostly from graft donor cells, taken 360 days after TCRalphabeta/CD19-depleted stem cell transplant. The receptors originated from a male patient younger than 18 who had a stem cell transplant for acute myeloid leukemia, so the T cells may come from the graft donor.

In this sample, this clonotype turned up a few times. The chain carries TRBV6-5 and TRBJ2-7; 7 positions agree with TRBD1. The V gene's germline CDR1 is MNHEY and CDR2 SVGAGI. CDR3 length: 14 residues. V gave up 0 bases and J gave up 3 bases; unmatched junction bases: 2. CDR3 in DNA: TGTGCCAGCAGTTACTCCCGGGACAGCTACGAGCAGTACTTC. Its protein product is CASSYSRDSYEQYF.

V gene TRBV29-1 combines with J gene TRBJ2-7; 8 bases are a match to TRBD1. V lost 4 bases, J lost 3 bases, and 5 bases stayed unmatched. The CDR3 is 13 amino acids. Germline CDR1 reads SQVTM; CDR2 reads ANQGSEA. The CDR3 region is CSVAGTGHYEQYF. CDR3 in DNA: TGCAGCGTTGCCGGGACAGGACACTACGAGCAGTACTTC.

A few counts support this clonotype. The chain recombines TRBV20-1 with TRBJ2-3; a possible D gene is TRBD2 (6 bases). The CDR3 sequence is 15 residues long. Trimming took 5 bases from V and 8 from J, leaving 23 bases between them. Germline assignment: CDR1 DFQATT and CDR2 SNEGSKA (reference sequence). The CDR3 DNA reads TGCAGTGCTCATATCGAGCGGGCCTTGGACGGTACGCAGTATTTT. Its protein product is CSAHIERALDGTQYF.

This clonotype was found many times. V is TRBV7-9 and J is TRBJ2-1, with D perhaps TRBD2 (7 bases). Germline V gene sequence: CDR1 SEHNR, CDR2 FQNEAQ (reference sequence). V was shortened by 5 bases and J by 8 bases, with 22 bases between the two germline ends. This CDR3 has 16 residues. CDR3 amino acids: CASSHPGDYGNDEQFF. CDR3 bases: TGTGCCAGCAGCCACCCAGGGGACTACGGCAACGATGAGCAGTTCTTC.

This clonotype occurred a few times. The chain uses TRBV7-6 and TRBJ2-5; 8 positions agree with TRBD2. The V segment lost 4 bases and the J segment 4 bases; nucleotides outside the gene matches: 11. CDR3 size: 16 residues. Germline values: CDR1 SGHVS, CDR2 FNYEAQ. CDR3 loop: CASSSRLAGTIETQYF. The CDR3, as DNA: TGTGCCAGCAGCTCCAGGCTAGCGGGCACGATAGAGACCCAGTACTTC. The complete variable domain, with remaining parts taken from reference TRBV7-6 and TRBJ2-5, reads GAGVSQSPRYKVTKRGQDVALRCDPISGHVSLYWYRQALGQGPEFLTYFNYEAQQDKSGLPNDRFSAERPEGSISTLTIQRTEQRDSAMYRCASSSRLAGTIETQYFGPGTRLLVL.

The chain employs TRBV2 and TRBJ2-7, with 9 bases that match TRBD1. The V gene end was trimmed by 8 bases and the J gene end by 0 bases; junction bases not matched to a gene: 11. The CDR3 totals 16 residues. Germline CDR1 is SNHLY and CDR2 is FYNNEI. DNA for the CDR3: TGTGCCAGCCCATCGAAAAAGGGACAGGGCTCCTACGAGCAGTACTTC. Protein: CASPSKKGQGSYEQYF. The full variable domain, completed using reference TRBV2 and TRBJ2-7, is EPEVTQTPSHQVTQMGQEVILRCVPISNHLYFYWYRQILGQKVEFLVSFYNNEISEKSEIFDDQFSVERPDGSNFTLKIRSTKLEDSAMYFCASPSKKGQGSYEQYFGPGTRLTVT.

This clonotype was seen repeatedly, ten times or more. CDR3 sequence reads: CASSQAGAGWTQYF. The CDR3 DNA sequence: TGTGCCAGCAGCCAAGCAGGGGCGGGTTGGACCCAGTACTTC. The J gene is TRBJ2-5, the V gene TRBV4-2, with D possibly being TRBD1 (6 bases). CDR3 size: 14 residues. Trimming pared 1 base from V and 7 bases from J, leaving 13 bases between. Germline loops: CDR1 LGHNA, CDR2 YNFKEQ.

The chain uses TRBV7-9 and TRBJ2-7; 7 nucleotides line up with TRBD1. CDR3 length equals 15 residues. J gave up 2 bases and V 7 bases, and 11 bases lay outside the gene matches. CDR1 and CDR2 from the germline V gene are SEHNR and FQNEAQ (reference sequence). CDR3 nucleotides: TGTGCCAGCATTCCCGGGACAGCGACCCCCTACGAGCAGTACTTC. Encoded protein: CASIPGTATPYEQYF. Combining the CDR3 with reference TRBV7-9 and TRBJ2-7 gives the whole variable domain DTGVSQNPRHKITKRGQNVTFRCDPISEHNRLYWYRQTLGQGPEFLTYFQNEAQLEKSRLLSDRFSAERPKGSFSTLEIQRTEQGDSAMYLCASIPGTATPYEQYFGPGTRLTVT.

The chain has TRBV10-3 and TRBJ2-7; D remains ambiguous. The CDR3 covers 12 residues. In germline, CDR1 is ENHRY, CDR2 SYGVKD. Trimming shortened V by 6 bases and J by 2 bases, and 8 bases separated the two germline ends. The CDR3 nucleotides are TGTGCCATCAGCCTGAACCCCTACGAGCAGTACTTC. This sequence encodes CAISLNPYEQYF.

This clonotype was found a few times. The V call is TRBV4-3, the J call TRBJ2-7; TRBD1 aligns across 7 bases. Germline CDR1 LGHNA, CDR2 YSLEER. There are 16 residues in the CDR3. Losses at the gene ends were 1 base for V and 0 bases for J; bases not matched to a gene: 6. This CDR3 is CASSQGIGTVSYEQYF. The CDR3 DNA follows: TGCGCCAGCAGCCAAGGAATCGGGACAGTCTCCTACGAGCAGTACTTC.